Shown below are 23 T cell receptor beta chains from a single sample sequenced in a study of shared clonotypes between healthy human individuals. TCRdb's copy holds only in-frame clones and misses some; the assay was immunoSEQ multiplex PCR. This table holds roughly 640,000 clones, 95% to 98% found once. Sequencing used naive CD4+ T cells sorted from blood. The subset is: CD45RA+ positively selected. These receptors were obtained from a woman aged 25 to 39 in good health.

The chain is built from TRBV7-9 and TRBJ2-7, with 10 bases that match TRBD1. V gave up 6 bases and J gave up 3 bases; unmatched junction bases: 5. In germline, CDR1 is SEHNR, CDR2 FQNEAQ (reference sequence). CDR3 length equals 14 residues. In DNA, the CDR3 is TGTGCCAGCAGTACGGACAGGGGGGTCTACGAGCAGTACTTC. Amino acids: CASSTDRGVYEQYF.

The CDR3 reads CASSETSGSNAGELFF. The CDR3 DNA reads as TGCGCCAGCAGCGAGACTAGCGGGAGTAATGCCGGGGAGCTGTTTTTT. This sequence joins TRBV5-1 and TRBJ2-2, with 12 bases aligning to TRBD2. Germline values: CDR1 SGHRS, CDR2 YFSETQ. Trimming took 4 bases from V and 6 from J; bases not matched to a gene: 7. This CDR3 region has 16 residues.

The chain employs TRBV5-4 and TRBJ2-4, with D uncertain. Trimming took 2 bases from V and 3 from J, leaving 9 bases between them. The CDR3 runs to 14 residues. Germline V gives CDR1 SGHNT, CDR2 YYREEE (reference sequence). The CDR3 protein is CASSFGWDKNIQYF. CDR3 nucleotide sequence: TGTGCCAGCAGCTTTGGGTGGGACAAAAACATTCAGTACTTC.

CDR3 DNA sequence: TGCGCCAGCAGCTGGCGGGGGACTAGCGGGAGTCGAGAGACCCAGTACTTC. It specifies CASSWRGTSGSRETQYF. This chain links TRBV5-1 with TRBJ2-5; 14 bases fit TRBD2. J was trimmed by 4 bases and V by 3 bases; bases with no gene match: 8. CDR3 length: 17 residues. CDR1 SGHRS and CDR2 YFSETQ come from the germline V gene.

The rearrangement uses TRBV27 and TRBJ2-1; 7 bases line up with TRBD2. V gave up 1 base and J gave up 2 bases; unmatched junction bases: 5. There are 16 residues in the CDR3. CDR1 MNHEY and CDR2 SMNVEV come from the germline V gene (reference sequence). CDR3 nucleotides: TGTGCCAGCAGTTTATGGGCGGGAGTGGCCTACAATGAGCAGTTCTTC. It specifies CASSLWAGVAYNEQFF.

In DNA form, the CDR3 reads TGTGCCAGCACCCCCGGAGTGTCAGATACGCAGTATTTT. Translated, it gives CASTPGVSDTQYF. This rearrangement joins TRBV28 to TRBJ2-3, with no clear D. V lost 7 bases to trimming and J lost 4 bases, with 12 bases between them. Germline V gives CDR1 MDHEN, CDR2 SYDVKM. The CDR3 runs 13 residues.

The rearrangement links TRBV2 to TRBJ1-5; D remains unclear. The CDR3 runs to 14 residues. V dropped 3 bases and J dropped 4 bases, with 10 bases sitting between them. Germline V gives CDR1 SNHLY, CDR2 FYNNEI. CDR3 sequence reads: CASSERSRNQPQHF. The DNA for the CDR3 is TGTGCCAGCAGTGAGCGGTCTCGGAATCAGCCCCAGCATTTT.

V usage is TRBV5-1 and J usage is TRBJ2-6, with D possibly TRBD1 on 7 matching bases. Germline loops: CDR1 SGHRS, CDR2 YFSETQ. The CDR3 totals 18 residues. V shed 2 bases and J shed 0 bases, with 15 bases lying between them. The CDR3 protein is CASSFRGESASGANVLTF. CDR3 in DNA: TGCGCCAGCAGCTTCAGGGGGGAATCCGCCTCTGGGGCCAACGTCCTGACTTTC.

This chain links TRBV9 with TRBJ2-6, with D hard to call. Germline V gene sequence: CDR1 SGDLS, CDR2 YYNGEE. V shed 0 bases and J shed 0 bases, with 10 bases lying between them. The CDR3 loop spans 17 amino acids. The CDR3 DNA follows: TGTGCCAGCAGCGTAGGCAGGACGATCTCTGGGGCCAACGTCCTGACTTTC. This gives the protein CASSVGRTISGANVLTF.

This clone was seen only once. The chain uses TRBV28 and TRBJ1-5; TRBD1 matches at 7 bases. V lost 5 bases and J lost 5; bases outside the gene matches: 21. Germline CDR1 reads MDHEN; CDR2 reads SYDVKM. The CDR3 covers 19 residues. The CDR3 loop reads CASSTRPWDRYKNDQPQHF. The DNA for the CDR3 is TGTGCCAGCAGTACTAGGCCCTGGGACAGATACAAGAATGATCAGCCCCAGCATTTT.

In nucleotides, the CDR3 is TGTGCCAGCAGTTACTCCCACCAGGGGGCCGGGGAGCTGTTTTTT. Protein sequence: CASSYSHQGAGELFF. The chain is built from TRBV6-5 and TRBJ2-2; the match to TRBD1 covers 7 bases. The CDR3 covers 15 residues. Germline CDR1 is MNHEY and CDR2 is SVGAGI. V trimming: 0 bases; J trimming: 6 bases; junction bases outside the gene matches: 4.

In nucleotides, the CDR3 is TGTGCCAGCAGCCCAGGGAACTCACCCCTCCACTTT. Translated, it gives CASSPGNSPLHF. J is TRBJ1-6 and V is TRBV11-3, with a weak D call TRBD1 (5 bases). V was clipped by 5 bases and J by 10 bases, with 9 bases between them. CDR1 and CDR2 (germline): SGHNT, YENEEA. This CDR3 is built from 12 residues.

The chain employs TRBV5-1 and TRBJ2-2; 12 bases align to TRBD2. The germline CDR1 and CDR2 sequences are SGHRS and YFSETQ. There are 16 residues in the CDR3. J lost 3 bases, V lost 4 bases, and 4 bases had no gene match. CDR3 residues: CASSVRLAGDTGELFF. The CDR3, as DNA: TGCGCCAGCAGCGTGAGACTAGCGGGGGACACCGGGGAGCTGTTTTTT.

The chain is built from TRBV28 and TRBJ1-4, with TRBD1 as a possible D gene (5 bases). The V gene lost 3 bases and the J gene lost 7 bases, with 12 bases spanning the gap. The CDR3 spans 14 residues. Germline V gene sequence: CDR1 MDHEN, CDR2 SYDVKM. The CDR3 loop reads CASSFTGLGEKLFF. The CDR3 DNA sequence: TGTGCCAGCAGTTTCACGGGGCTTGGTGAAAAACTGTTTTTT.

V is TRBV18 and J is TRBJ2-1; no firm D call. CDR3 length equals 15 residues. The V end was cut by 2 bases, the J end by 9 bases, with 17 bases between. Per the germline V gene, CDR1 is KGHSH and CDR2 is LQKENI. The DNA of the CDR3 is TGTGCCAGCTCACCAAATGAAGTCTTCGGCTCTGAGCAGTTCTTC. Its protein is CASSPNEVFGSEQFF.

The rearrangement links TRBV6-5 to TRBJ1-5; D is unresolved. Trimming took off 6 bases at V and 5 bases at J, with 14 bases between the two ends. This CDR3 has 14 residues. Per the germline V gene, CDR1 is MNHEY and CDR2 is SVGAGI. The CDR3 sequence is CASSSRRGDQPQHF. For the CDR3, the DNA is TGTGCCAGCAGCTCCAGGCGTGGTGATCAGCCCCAGCATTTT.

This clone was seen a single time. The V and J genes are TRBV5-1 and TRBJ2-1; no definite D call. The CDR3 is 18 residues long. V was pared by 4 bases and J by 1 base, with 21 bases between. The germline gives CDR1 SGHRS, CDR2 YFSETQ. CDR3 residues: CASSQPPVTLVSYNEQFF. CDR3 nucleotides: TGCGCCAGCAGCCAGCCCCCAGTCACCCTCGTTTCCTACAATGAGCAGTTCTTC.

J is TRBJ1-4 and V is TRBV7-2; 7 bases are a match to TRBD1. Germline values: CDR1 SGHTA, CDR2 FQGNSA. The CDR3 spans 15 residues. The junction had 10 bases not matched to a gene; V was cut back by 5 bases and J by 7 bases. CDR3 protein: CASSALGQFGEKLFF. The CDR3 DNA sequence: TGTGCCAGCAGCGCCTTGGGACAGTTTGGTGAAAAACTGTTTTTT.

V and J are TRBV28 and TRBJ2-7, with 8 positions matching TRBD1. Germline V gene lookup returns CDR1 MDHEN and CDR2 SYDVKM. This CDR3 comprises 15 residues. V shed 5 bases, J shed 2 bases, and the junction held 8 bases outside the gene matches. The CDR3 reads CASSRPGQATYEQYF. The CDR3 bases are TGTGCCAGCAGTCGACCGGGACAGGCTACCTACGAGCAGTACTTC.

The gene calls are TRBV5-1 and TRBJ1-1; TRBD1 matches 7 bases. Looked up from germline, CDR1 is SGHRS and CDR2 is YFSETQ. V shed 8 bases and J 1 base; nucleotides not matched to a gene: 5. This CDR3 has 13 residues. CDR3 region: CASKQGQNTEAFF. CDR3 coding DNA: TGCGCCAGTAAACAGGGGCAGAACACTGAAGCTTTCTTT.

The genes are TRBV2 and TRBJ2-1; a weak D match, TRBD2 (5 bases). The CDR3 runs 12 residues. V dropped 6 bases and J dropped 9 bases, with 12 bases sitting between them. Germline V gene sequence: CDR1 SNHLY, CDR2 FYNNEI. CDR3 sequence: CASSGRRLEQFF. The CDR3 nucleotides are TGTGCCAGCAGCGGTCGGAGGCTTGAGCAGTTCTTC. The complete variable domain, with remaining parts taken from reference TRBV2 and TRBJ2-1, reads EPEVTQTPSHQVTQMGQEVILRCVPISNHLYFYWYRQILGQKVEFLVSFYNNEISEKSEIFDDQFSVERPDGSNFTLKIRSTKLEDSAMYFCASSGRRLEQFFGPGTRLTVL.

The sample holds a few counts of this clone. The chain recombines TRBV14 with TRBJ2-1; D gene ambiguous. CDR1 SGHDN and CDR2 FVKESK come from the germline V gene. V dropped 1 base and J dropped 8 bases, with 6 bases sitting between them. The CDR3 sequence is 12 residues long. CDR3 DNA: TGTGCCAGCAGCCAAGTGGGCTATGAGCAGTTCTTC. It yields the protein CASSQVGYEQFF. The full variable domain, with the rest looked up from reference TRBV14 and TRBJ2-1, is EAGVTQFPSHSVIEKGQTVTLRCDPISGHDNLYWYRRVMGKEIKFLLHFVKESKQDESGMPNNRFLAERTGGTYSTLKVQPAELEDSGVYFCASSQVGYEQFFGPGTRLTVL.

This clone was observed a single time. This chain joins TRBV18 and TRBJ2-3; possibly TRBD2 for D (6 bases). The V and J ends lost 4 bases and 1 base respectively, with 12 bases between them. Germline V gene sequence: CDR1 KGHSH, CDR2 LQKENI. This CDR3 spans 15 amino acids. The chain's CDR3 is CASSLGRGRTDTQYF. The CDR3, as DNA: TGTGCCAGCTCACTCGGGCGGGGACGCACAGATACGCAGTATTTT.